This T cell receptor beta chain was obtained from a study of T cells in Graves' hyperthyroidism and ophthalmopathy. Study-wide background: Peripheral blood was secured at the point of initial diagnosis, before any treatment.

The source material, RNA transcripts, was used to amplify TCR beta CDR3 regions. A set of HTBI primers served as the primers for a first-round RT-PCR of the TCR CDR3. TCRdb ran MiXCR on the multiplex PCR reads and lists one entry per CDR3 protein. Here the sample spans about 690,000 distinct CDR3 sequences, roughly 17% being singletons. The sample holds many counts of this clonotype. The sequenced sample consisted of blood. The receptor was derived from a man aged 45-60 years with Graves' hyperthyroidism.

CDR3 in DNA: TGTGCCACCAGCAGAGATCGTGAGGACCCTGGGACCTACAATGAGCAGTTCTTC. The encoded protein is CATSRDREDPGTYNEQFF. The gene calls are TRBV15 and TRBJ2-1; D ambiguous. This CDR3 has 18 amino acids. The V gene lost 0 bases and the J gene lost 2 bases, with 17 bases spanning the gap. In germline, CDR1 is LNHNV, CDR2 YYDKDF (reference sequence).